The 22 T cell receptor beta chains below come from one sample, sequenced in a study of shared clonotypes between healthy human individuals. The assay was immunoSEQ multiplex PCR, and TCRdb's table has in-frame clones only and misses some. The data hold roughly 490,000 clones, with 76% observed a single time. Specimen: PBMCs. These receptors were collected from a woman in her 40s in good health. Some clones in this sample may be carry-over from other donors' samples.

The chain carries TRBV5-1 and TRBJ2-2, with D possibly TRBD2 on 5 matching bases. Looked up from germline, CDR1 is SGHRS and CDR2 is YFSETQ. The CDR3 is 16 residues long. V was shortened by 0 bases and J by 7 bases, with 16 bases between the two germline ends. The CDR3 sequence: CASSLVGGSLSGELFF. CDR3 DNA: TGCGCCAGCAGCTTGGTGGGCGGGTCTCTCAGCGGGGAGCTGTTTTTT.

V gene TRBV7-2 combines with J gene TRBJ2-7, with TRBD2 identical over 11 bases. The CDR3 sequence is 18 residues long. Trimming at V came to 5 bases and at J to 4 bases, leaving 16 bases not matched to a gene. The germline V gene has CDR1 SGHTA and CDR2 FQGNSA. In DNA form, the CDR3 reads TGTGCCAGCAGCCCTCAGGGACTTAGCGGGAGGGGGTCTTACGAGCAGTACTTC. Its protein product is CASSPQGLSGRGSYEQYF.

With respect to this clone: The sample holds other DNA sequences that translate to the same CDR3. J is TRBJ1-5 and V is TRBV9; D is unresolved. Germline loops: CDR1 SGDLS, CDR2 YYNGEE. This CDR3 is 15 amino acids long. V shed 2 bases and J shed 0 bases, with 9 bases lying between them. CDR3 bases: TGTGCCAGCAGCGTGGACGGTTATAGCAATCAGCCCCAGCATTTT. The encoded protein is CASSVDGYSNQPQHF.

CDR3 nucleotide sequence: TGTGCCAGCAGCCCTACAGGGGGTAATGAAAAACTGTTTTTT. It yields the protein CASSPTGGNEKLFF. The V and J genes are TRBV9 and TRBJ1-4, with 8 nucleotides matching TRBD1. This CDR3 comprises 14 residues. The V segment lost 4 bases and the J segment 4 bases; nucleotides outside the gene matches: 3. Germline CDR1 SGDLS, CDR2 YYNGEE.

This chain uses TRBV11-2 with TRBJ1-1; D call uncertain. The V gene's germline CDR1 is SGHAT and CDR2 FQNNGV. CDR3 size: 12 residues. Trimming took 2 bases from V and 1 from J, leaving 2 bases between them. The chain's CDR3 is CASSLRNTEAFF. DNA of the CDR3: TGTGCCAGCAGCTTACGGAACACTGAAGCTTTCTTT. The full variable domain, its missing parts supplied by reference TRBV11-2 and TRBJ1-1, is EAGVAQSPRYKIIEKRQSVAFWCNPISGHATLYWYQQILGQGPKLLIQFQNNGVVDDSQLPKDRFSAERLKGVDSTLKIQPAKLEDSAVYLCASSLRNTEAFFGQGTRLTVV.

The chain links TRBV6-5 to TRBJ1-6; D gene ambiguous. Germline CDR1 reads MNHEY; CDR2 reads SVGAGI. Trimming left V 0 bases short and J 8 bases short, with 8 bases between. CDR3 size: 14 residues. CDR3 nucleotides: TGTGCCAGCAGTTACTCGAAAAGGGATTCACCCCTCCACTTT. Translating gives CASSYSKRDSPLHF.

The chain has TRBV11-3 and TRBJ2-1, with 9 bases aligning to TRBD2. Germline CDR1 reads SGHNT; CDR2 reads YENEEA. CDR3 length: 15 residues. V shed 5 bases and J 4 bases; nucleotides not matched to a gene: 6. CDR3 region: CASSQRLAAYNEQFF. CDR3 DNA sequence: TGTGCCAGCAGCCAAAGACTAGCGGCTTACAATGAGCAGTTCTTC.

This clone came up many times. At the DNA level, this CDR3 is encoded by other sequences in the same sample as well. The chain uses TRBV30 and TRBJ1-1; D gene uncertain. The germline gives CDR1 GTSNPN, CDR2 SVGIG (reference sequence). The CDR3 extends over 13 amino acids. Between the trimmed V and J ends, which lost 1 base and 5 bases, there was a span of 11 bases. CDR3 DNA: TGTGCCTGGAGTGAGATAGCGGAGACTGAAGCTTTCTTT. Translation: CAWSEIAETEAFF.

The chain is built from TRBV5-1 and TRBJ1-5; tentative D call: TRBD1 (5 bases). Deletions cut 0 bases from V and 6 bases from J, with 7 bases between. CDR1 is SGHRS, CDR2 YFSETQ, per germline. The CDR3 sequence is 13 residues long. The CDR3 is CASSLDGGQPQHF. CDR3 bases: TGCGCCAGCAGCTTGGACGGGGGTCAGCCCCAGCATTTT.

The V and J genes are TRBV5-1 and TRBJ1-2; D is perhaps TRBD1 (5 bases). The CDR3 extends over 13 amino acids. Germline values: CDR1 SGHRS, CDR2 YFSETQ. V lost 0 bases to trimming and J lost 8 bases, with 11 bases between them. CDR3 residues: CASSLADGGGYTF. As DNA, the CDR3 is TGCGCCAGCAGCTTGGCCGACGGGGGAGGCTACACCTTC.

J is TRBJ2-5 and V is TRBV21-1; the table's D call of TRBD2 was not tested on the DNA. TRBV21-1 is a pseudogene segment. CDR3 size: 16 residues. The CDR3 here is CASSKGPVRSQETQYF. The DNA for the CDR3 is TGTGCCAGCAGCAAAGGTCCTGTACGGTCTCAAGAGACCCAGTACTTC.

The J gene is TRBJ2-7, the V gene TRBV14; D is ambiguous. The CDR3 extends over 15 amino acids. CDR1 SGHDN and CDR2 FVKESK come from the germline V gene. Deletions cut 4 bases from V and 5 bases from J, with 18 bases between. The CDR3 is CASSLLLPGYDEQYF. Here the CDR3 DNA reads TGTGCCAGCAGCCTACTACTCCCGGGCTACGACGAGCAGTACTTC.

CDR3 nucleotides: TGTGCCAGCAGCTTAGTACGACTCCGGGCGGGGAGCGGCTACGAGCAGTACTTC. It yields the protein CASSLVRLRAGSGYEQYF. The V gene is TRBV11-2, the J gene TRBJ2-7; D is possibly TRBD2 (6 bases). Trimming pared 1 base from V and 3 bases from J, leaving 22 bases between. The CDR3 sequence is 18 residues long. The germline V gene has CDR1 SGHAT and CDR2 FQNNGV. The entire variable domain, with the rest obtained from reference TRBV11-2 and TRBJ2-7, is as follows: EAGVAQSPRYKIIEKRQSVAFWCNPISGHATLYWYQQILGQGPKLLIQFQNNGVVDDSQLPKDRFSAERLKGVDSTLKIQPAKLEDSAVYLCASSLVRLRAGSGYEQYFGPGTRLTVT.

This clone came up a few times. Other DNA sequences of this sample code for an identical CDR3. The chain recombines TRBV10-3 with TRBJ2-2, with 8 bases lining up with TRBD2. The CDR3 is made up of 14 amino acids. Germline values: CDR1 ENHRY, CDR2 SYGVKD. V lost 10 bases and J lost 4; bases outside the gene matches: 8. CDR3 DNA: TGTGCCACCCTCACTAGCGGACCCACCGGGGAGCTGTTTTTT. Protein sequence: CATLTSGPTGELFF.

V usage is TRBV6-6 and J usage is TRBJ2-7, with a possible D match to TRBD2 (5 bases). CDR1 is MNHNY, CDR2 SVGAGI, per germline (reference sequence). Trimming cost V 5 bases and J 5 bases, with 19 bases left between them. CDR3 length: 15 amino acids. CDR3 nucleotides: TGTGCCAGCAGTATCCTTTGGCGGGTTCAGAACGAGCAGTACTTC. It codes for CASSILWRVQNEQYF.

The chain carries TRBV4-3 and TRBJ1-2; 8 bases line up with TRBD1. The CDR3 totals 14 residues. After removal of 0 bases from V and 7 bases from J, the junction contained 4 bases not matched to a gene. Per germline, CDR1 LGHNA and CDR2 YSLEER. The CDR3 region has the DNA TGCGCCAGCAGCCAAGACGGAACAGGGGGTGGCTACACCTTC. Protein sequence: CASSQDGTGGGYTF.

In regard to this clone: A read error is the likely source, as a far larger clone sits one nucleotide away. The chain uses TRBV30 and TRBJ2-7; maybe TRBD1 (6 bases). The CDR3 runs to 12 residues. Per germline, CDR1 GTSNPN and CDR2 SVGIG (reference sequence). CDR3 sequence reads: CASRTAWYERYF. CDR3 DNA: TGTGCCTCAAGGACAGCATGGTACGAGCGGTACTTC.

This clone was seen a handful of times. Other nucleotide sequences in the sample specify the same CDR3. The chain recombines TRBV29-1 with TRBJ1-1; D is uncertain. The V gene's germline CDR1 is SQVTM and CDR2 ANQGSEA. V was pared by 4 bases and J by 1 base, with 10 bases between. The CDR3 is 13 amino acids. The CDR3 is CSVGVGGNTEAFF. The DNA for the CDR3 is TGCAGCGTTGGCGTGGGCGGGAACACTGAAGCTTTCTTT.

The genes are TRBV11-2 and TRBJ2-1, with D maybe TRBD2 (6 bases). The CDR3 is made up of 13 amino acids. CDR1 and CDR2 (germline): SGHAT, FQNNGV. The germline V and J ends were trimmed by 8 bases and 2 bases, with 10 bases remaining between them. In nucleotides, the CDR3 is TGTGCCAGCCTTAGCGGCCCCTACAATGAGCAGTTCTTC. Protein sequence: CASLSGPYNEQFF.

V is TRBV15 and J is TRBJ1-2; no clear D gene. This CDR3 spans 16 amino acids. V dropped 0 bases and J dropped 0 bases, with 11 bases sitting between them. The germline gives CDR1 LNHNV, CDR2 YYDKDF (reference sequence). The CDR3 DNA sequence: TGTGCCACCAGCAGAGATCCCCAGACCACTAACTATGGCTACACCTTC. This translates into CATSRDPQTTNYGYTF.

The rearrangement uses TRBV7-2 and TRBJ2-2, with D uncertain. In germline, CDR1 is SGHTA, CDR2 FQGNSA. The CDR3 spans 14 residues. The germline V and J ends were trimmed by 1 base and 2 bases, with 5 bases remaining between them. The CDR3 is CASSLGANTGELFF. Written as DNA, the CDR3 is TGTGCCAGCAGCTTAGGGGCAAACACCGGGGAGCTGTTTTTT.

The chain combines TRBV6-1 with TRBJ1-1; D is unclear. Looked up from germline, CDR1 is MNHNS and CDR2 is SASEGT. V was clipped by 5 bases and J by 1 base, with 8 bases between them. This CDR3 comprises 13 residues. CDR3 in DNA: TGTGCCAGCAGTCCCAAGGAGAACACTGAAGCTTTCTTT. As protein: CASSPKENTEAFF.